This T cell receptor beta chain was identified in a study of T cell responses to AZD1222 COVID-19 vaccine. Sequencing was performed with immunoSEQ multiplex PCR; in TCRdb, only in-frame clones are kept and a portion is missing. The profile shows 130,000 or so clones, around 90% of them singletons. This specimen consisted of peripheral blood, obtained 28 days after the second AZD1222 dose. This clonotype was sampled from an adult who received the AZD1222 COVID-19 vaccine.

CDR3 amino acids: CASSMRDSGSPEQYF. As DNA, the CDR3 is TGTGCCAGTAGTATGAGGGATAGCGGGAGTCCCGAGCAGTACTTC. The V and J genes are TRBV19 and TRBJ2-7; the match to TRBD2 covers 9 bases. Trimming at V came to 3 bases and at J to 6 bases, leaving 9 bases not matched to a gene. Germline V gene lookup returns CDR1 LNHDA and CDR2 SQIVND (reference sequence). The CDR3 is 15 residues long.